This TCR beta chain was observed in a study of shared clonotypes between healthy human individuals. Study outcomes and limitations: Donor clonotype sharing was expected to depend on sequencing depth.

Regarding this clone: Antigen unknown.

Trimming stripped 0 bases from V and 5 bases from J, with 14 bases between. The CDR3 covers 15 residues. Per the germline V gene, CDR1 is SGHDT and CDR2 is YYEEEE. Naivety among CD8 cells was defined by CD45RO negativity and positive CCR7 selection, thereby excluding terminally differentiated effector memory CD45RA+ cells. Assay used: immunoSEQ multiplex PCR; TCRdb lists only in-frame clones, some missing. The sample lists under 2,000,000 clones; approximately 94% were seen once. Input material: naive CD8+ T cells sorted from blood. This sequence joins TRBV5-6 and TRBJ2-5; D unresolved. This TCR derives from a young man in good health. The CDR3 loop is CASSLESIGAETQYF. CDR3 DNA: TGTGCCAGCAGCTTGGAAAGTATCGGCGCGGAGACCCAGTACTTC.